This T cell receptor beta chain is from a study of CD8 T cells in Susac syndrome. The CDR3 contains 13 residues. Trimming took off 0 bases at V and 3 bases at J, with 6 bases between the two ends. Germline loops: CDR1 LGHNA, CDR2 YNFKEQ. The sample holds a few counts of this clonotype. Random hexamers served to reverse transcribe about 0.5 to 1 ug RNA. From the immunoSEQ multiplex PCR reads, TCRdb called clonotypes with MiXCR, one entry per CDR3 protein. The sample contains approximately 300,000 distinct CDR3 sequences, 75% to 90% of which appear only once. Both CD4+ and CD8+ T cells were negatively isolated, and TEMRA cells underwent FACS enrichment.

The receptor was isolated from a human donor with multiple sclerosis. This chain connects TRBV4-2 to TRBJ2-7; D gene unclear. Sequencing used CD8+ T cells from PBMCs. CDR3 DNA: TGTGCCAGCAGCCAAGAAGGCAGCTACGAGCAGTACTTC. It is translated as CASSQEGSYEQYF.